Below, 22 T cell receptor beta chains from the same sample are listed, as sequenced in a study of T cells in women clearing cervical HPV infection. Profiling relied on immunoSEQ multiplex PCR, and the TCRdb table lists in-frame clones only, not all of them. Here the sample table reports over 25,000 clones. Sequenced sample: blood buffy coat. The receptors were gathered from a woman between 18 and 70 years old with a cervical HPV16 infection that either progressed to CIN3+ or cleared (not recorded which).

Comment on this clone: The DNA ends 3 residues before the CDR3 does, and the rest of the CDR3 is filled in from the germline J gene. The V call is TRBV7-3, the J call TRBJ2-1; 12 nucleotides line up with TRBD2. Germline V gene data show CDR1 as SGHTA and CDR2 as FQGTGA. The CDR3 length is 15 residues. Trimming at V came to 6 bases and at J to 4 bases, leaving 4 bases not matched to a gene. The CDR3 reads CASSSTSGSYNEQFF. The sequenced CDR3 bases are TGTGCCAGCAGTTCGACTAGCGGGAGTTACAATGAG.

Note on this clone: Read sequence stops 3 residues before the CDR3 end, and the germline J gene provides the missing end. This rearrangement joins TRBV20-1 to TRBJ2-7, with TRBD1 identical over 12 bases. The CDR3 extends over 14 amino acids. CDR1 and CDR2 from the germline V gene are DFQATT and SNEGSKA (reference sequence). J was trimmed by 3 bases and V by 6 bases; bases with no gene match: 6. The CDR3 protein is CSASGTGGFYEQYF. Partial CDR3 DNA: TGCAGTGCGTCAGGGACAGGGGGCTTCTACGAG.

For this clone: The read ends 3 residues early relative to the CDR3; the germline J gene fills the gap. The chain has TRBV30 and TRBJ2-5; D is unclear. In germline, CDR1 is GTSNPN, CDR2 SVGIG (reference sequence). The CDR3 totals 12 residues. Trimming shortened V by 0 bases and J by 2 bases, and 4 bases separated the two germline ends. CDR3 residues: CAWSVGQETQYF. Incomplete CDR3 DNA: TGTGCCTGGAGTGTAGGGCAAGAGACC.

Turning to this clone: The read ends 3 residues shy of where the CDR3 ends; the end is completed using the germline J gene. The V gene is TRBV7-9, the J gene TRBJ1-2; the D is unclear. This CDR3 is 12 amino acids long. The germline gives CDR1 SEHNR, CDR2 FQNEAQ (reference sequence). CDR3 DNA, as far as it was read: TGTGCCAGCAGCTTATCGGACTACGAC. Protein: CASSLSDYD. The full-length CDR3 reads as CASSLSDYDYTF. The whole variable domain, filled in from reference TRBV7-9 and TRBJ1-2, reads DTGVSQNPRHKITKRGQNVTFRCDPISEHNRLYWYRQTLGQGPEFLTYFQNEAQLEKSRLLSDRFSAERPKGSFSTLEIQRTEQGDSAMYLCASSLSDYDYTFGSGTRLTVV.

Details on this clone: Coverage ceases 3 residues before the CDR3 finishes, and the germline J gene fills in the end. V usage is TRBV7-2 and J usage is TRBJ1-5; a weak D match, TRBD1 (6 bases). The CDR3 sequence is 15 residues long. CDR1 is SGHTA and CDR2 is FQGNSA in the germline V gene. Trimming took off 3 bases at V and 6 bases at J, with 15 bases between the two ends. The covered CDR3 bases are TGTGCCAGCAGCTTGAGACAGGCCCTCGGTCAGCCC. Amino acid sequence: CASSLRQALGQP. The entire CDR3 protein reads CASSLRQALGQPQHF.

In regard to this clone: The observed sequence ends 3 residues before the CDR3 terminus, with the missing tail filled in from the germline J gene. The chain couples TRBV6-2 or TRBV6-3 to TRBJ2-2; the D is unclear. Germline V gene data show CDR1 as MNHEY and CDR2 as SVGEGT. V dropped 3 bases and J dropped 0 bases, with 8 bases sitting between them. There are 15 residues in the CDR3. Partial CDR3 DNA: TGTGCCAGCAGTTATAATCCGTCGAACACCGGGGAG. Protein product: CASSYNPSNTGE. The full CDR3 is CASSYNPSNTGELFF.

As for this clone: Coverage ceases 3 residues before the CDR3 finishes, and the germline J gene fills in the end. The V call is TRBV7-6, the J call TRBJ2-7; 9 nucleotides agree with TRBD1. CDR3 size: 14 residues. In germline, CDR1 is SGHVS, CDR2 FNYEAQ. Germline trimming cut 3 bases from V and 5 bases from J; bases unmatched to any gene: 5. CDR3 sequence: CASSFGTGYDEQYF. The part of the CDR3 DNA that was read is TGTGCCAGCAGCTTTGGGACAGGGTACGACGAG.

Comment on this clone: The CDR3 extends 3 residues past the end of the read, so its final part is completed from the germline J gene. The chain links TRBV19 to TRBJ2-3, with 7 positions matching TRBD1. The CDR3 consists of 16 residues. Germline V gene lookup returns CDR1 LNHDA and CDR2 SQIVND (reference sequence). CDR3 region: CASSYDRVRARQPQYF. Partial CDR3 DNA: TGTGCCAGTAGCTACGACAGGGTTAGGGCTAGGCAGCCG.

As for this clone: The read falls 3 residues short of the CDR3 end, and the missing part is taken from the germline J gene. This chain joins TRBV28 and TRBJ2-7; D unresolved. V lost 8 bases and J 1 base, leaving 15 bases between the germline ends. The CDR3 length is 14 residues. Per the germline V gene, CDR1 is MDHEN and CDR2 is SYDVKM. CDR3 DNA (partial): TGTGCCAGCTTGCCCGGGTATCCTTCCTACGAG. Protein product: CASLPGYPSYE. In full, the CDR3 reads CASLPGYPSYEQYF.

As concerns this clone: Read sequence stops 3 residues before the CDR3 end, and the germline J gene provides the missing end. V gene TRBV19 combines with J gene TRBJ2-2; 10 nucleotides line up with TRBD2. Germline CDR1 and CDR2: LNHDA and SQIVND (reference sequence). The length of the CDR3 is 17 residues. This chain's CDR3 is CASSILAGDSGTNVLFF. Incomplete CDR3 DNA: TGTGCCAGTAGTATACTAGCGGGAGACTCCGGGACCAACGTG.

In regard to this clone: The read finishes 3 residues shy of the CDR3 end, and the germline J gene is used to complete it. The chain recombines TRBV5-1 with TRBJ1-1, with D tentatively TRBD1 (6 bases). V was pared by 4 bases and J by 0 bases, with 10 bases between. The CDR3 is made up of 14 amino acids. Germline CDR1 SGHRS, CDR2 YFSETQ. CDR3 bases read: TGCGCCAGCAGCGCGGACAGTTTGAACACTGAA. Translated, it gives CASSADSLNTE. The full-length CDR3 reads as CASSADSLNTEAFF.

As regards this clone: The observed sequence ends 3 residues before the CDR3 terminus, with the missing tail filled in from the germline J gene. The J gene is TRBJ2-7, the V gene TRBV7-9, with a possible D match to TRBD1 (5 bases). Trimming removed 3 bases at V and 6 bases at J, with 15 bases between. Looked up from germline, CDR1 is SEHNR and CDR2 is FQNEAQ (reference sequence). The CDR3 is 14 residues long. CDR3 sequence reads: CASSLETGPREQYF. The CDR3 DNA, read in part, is TGTGCCAGCAGCTTGGAAACAGGACCTCGCGAG.

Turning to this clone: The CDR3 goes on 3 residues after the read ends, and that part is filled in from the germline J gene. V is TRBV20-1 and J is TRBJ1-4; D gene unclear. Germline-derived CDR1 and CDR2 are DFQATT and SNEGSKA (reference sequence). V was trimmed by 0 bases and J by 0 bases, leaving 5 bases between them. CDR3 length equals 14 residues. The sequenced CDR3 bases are TGCAGTGCTAGAGACGGTACAACTAATGAAAAA. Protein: CSARDGTTNEK. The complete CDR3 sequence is CSARDGTTNEKLFF.

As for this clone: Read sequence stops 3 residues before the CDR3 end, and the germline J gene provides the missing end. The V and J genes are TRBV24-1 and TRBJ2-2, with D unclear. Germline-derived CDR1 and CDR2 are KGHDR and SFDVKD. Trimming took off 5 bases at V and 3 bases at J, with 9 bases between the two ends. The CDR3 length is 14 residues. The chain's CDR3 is CATSGEAHTGELFF. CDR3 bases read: TGTGCCACCAGTGGAGAAGCACACACCGGGGAG.

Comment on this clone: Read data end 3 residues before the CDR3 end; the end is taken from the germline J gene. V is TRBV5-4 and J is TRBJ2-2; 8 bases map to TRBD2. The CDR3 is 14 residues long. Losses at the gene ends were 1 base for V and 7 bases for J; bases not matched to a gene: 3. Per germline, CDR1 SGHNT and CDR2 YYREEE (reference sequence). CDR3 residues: CASSLSSGYGELFF. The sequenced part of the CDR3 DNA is TGTGCCAGCAGCTTGTCTAGCGGGTACGGGGAG.

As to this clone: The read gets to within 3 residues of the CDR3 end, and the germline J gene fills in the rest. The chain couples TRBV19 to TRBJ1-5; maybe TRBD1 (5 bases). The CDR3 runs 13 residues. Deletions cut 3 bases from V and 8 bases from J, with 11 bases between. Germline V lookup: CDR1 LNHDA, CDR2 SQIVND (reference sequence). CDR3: CASSIGGLEPQHF. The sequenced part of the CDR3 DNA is TGTGCCAGTAGTATTGGGGGACTGGAGCCC.

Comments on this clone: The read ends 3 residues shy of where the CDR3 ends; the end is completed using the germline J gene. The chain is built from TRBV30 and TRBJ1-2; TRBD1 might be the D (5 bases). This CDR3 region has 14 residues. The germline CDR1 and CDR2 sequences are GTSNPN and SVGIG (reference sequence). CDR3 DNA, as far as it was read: TGTGCCTGGAGTTCCGGGACGGGGACTTACGAC. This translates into CAWSSGTGTYD. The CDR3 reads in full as CAWSSGTGTYDYTF.

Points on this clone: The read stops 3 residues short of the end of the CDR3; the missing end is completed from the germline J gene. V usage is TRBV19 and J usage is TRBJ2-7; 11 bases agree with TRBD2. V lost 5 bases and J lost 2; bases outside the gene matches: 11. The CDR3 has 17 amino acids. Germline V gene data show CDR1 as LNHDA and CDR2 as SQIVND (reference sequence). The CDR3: CASSPGLADLLAYEQYF. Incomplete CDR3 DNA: TGTGCCAGTAGTCCGGGACTAGCGGACCTACTCGCCTACGAG. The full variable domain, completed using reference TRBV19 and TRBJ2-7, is DGGITQSPKYLFRKEGQNVTLSCEQNLNHDAMYWYRQDPGQGLRLIYYSQIVNDFQKGDIAEGYSVSREKKESFPLTVTSAQKNPTAFYLCASSPGLADLLAYEQYFGPGTRLTVT.

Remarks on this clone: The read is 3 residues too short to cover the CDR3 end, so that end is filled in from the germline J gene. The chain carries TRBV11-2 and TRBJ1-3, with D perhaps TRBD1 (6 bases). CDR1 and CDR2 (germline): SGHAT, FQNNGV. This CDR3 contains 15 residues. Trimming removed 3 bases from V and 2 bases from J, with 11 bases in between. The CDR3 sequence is CASSLRSGAGNTIYF. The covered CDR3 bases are TGTGCCAGCAGCTTGAGGTCAGGGGCTGGAAACACC. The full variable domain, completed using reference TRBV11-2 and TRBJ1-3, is EAGVAQSPRYKIIEKRQSVAFWCNPISGHATLYWYQQILGQGPKLLIQFQNNGVVDDSQLPKDRFSAERLKGVDSTLKIQPAKLEDSAVYLCASSLRSGAGNTIYFGEGSWLTVV.

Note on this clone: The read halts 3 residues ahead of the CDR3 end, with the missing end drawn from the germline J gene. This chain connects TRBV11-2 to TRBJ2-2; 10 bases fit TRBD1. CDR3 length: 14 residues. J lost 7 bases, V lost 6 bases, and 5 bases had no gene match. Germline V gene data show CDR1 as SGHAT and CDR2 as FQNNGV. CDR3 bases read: TGTGCCAGCAGTACCGGGACAGGGGTCGGGGAG. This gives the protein CASSTGTGVGE. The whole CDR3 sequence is CASSTGTGVGELFF.

The chain's CDR3 is CASSLTGASEKLFF. The sequenced CDR3 bases are TGTGCCAGCTCGTTGACAGGTGCCTCTGAAAAA. The chain combines TRBV18 with TRBJ1-4; D is possibly TRBD1 (6 bases). Read sequence stops 3 residues before the CDR3 end, and the germline J gene provides the missing end. The V gene's germline CDR1 is KGHSH and CDR2 LQKENI. The CDR3 contains 14 residues. V was cut by 6 bases and J by 7 bases, with 15 bases left in between.

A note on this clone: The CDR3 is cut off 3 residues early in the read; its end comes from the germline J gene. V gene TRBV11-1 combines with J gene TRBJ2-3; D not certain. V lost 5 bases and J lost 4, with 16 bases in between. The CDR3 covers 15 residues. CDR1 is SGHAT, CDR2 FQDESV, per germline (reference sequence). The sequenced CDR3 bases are TGTGCCAGCAGCAGGGTCCTCACGGTAGCAGATACG. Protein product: CASSRVLTVADT. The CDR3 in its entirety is CASSRVLTVADTQYF.